This T cell receptor beta chain was recorded in a study of patients and donors after allogeneic stem cell transplantation. TCRdb redid the calling of the RT-PCR reads with MiXCR, one entry per CDR3 protein. The sample lists about 960,000 distinct CDR3 sequences, roughly 18% seen once, with roughly 6.4% in the top ten. Trimming cost V 5 bases and J 0 bases; bases outside gene matches: 9. Looked up from germline, CDR1 is SGHTA and CDR2 is FQGTGA. There are 17 residues in the CDR3. This sequence joins TRBV7-3 and TRBJ2-3; 9 bases agree with TRBD1. This TCR derives from a human donor who was either an allogeneic HSCT recipient or a stem cell or donor lymphocyte infusion donor (not recorded which). It is not recorded whose cells these are; they may come from a transplant donor. Sequenced: blood, either unsorted or a sorted T cell fraction (not recorded which). The CDR3 DNA reads TGTGCCAGCAGCACGGGACAGGGAGGAGGAAGCACAGATACGCAGTATTTT. Translating gives CASSTGQGGGSTDTQYF.